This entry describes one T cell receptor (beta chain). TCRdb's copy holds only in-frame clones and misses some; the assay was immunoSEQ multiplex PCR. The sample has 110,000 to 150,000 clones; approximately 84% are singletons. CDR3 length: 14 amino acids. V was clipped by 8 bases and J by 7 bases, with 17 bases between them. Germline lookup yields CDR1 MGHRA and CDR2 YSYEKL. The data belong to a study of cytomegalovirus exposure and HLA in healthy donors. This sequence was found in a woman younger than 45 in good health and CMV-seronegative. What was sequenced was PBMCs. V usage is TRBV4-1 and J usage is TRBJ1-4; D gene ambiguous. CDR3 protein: CASGSSGIVEKLFF. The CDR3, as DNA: TGCGCCAGCGGGTCCTCGGGTATCGTTGAAAAACTGTTTTTT.